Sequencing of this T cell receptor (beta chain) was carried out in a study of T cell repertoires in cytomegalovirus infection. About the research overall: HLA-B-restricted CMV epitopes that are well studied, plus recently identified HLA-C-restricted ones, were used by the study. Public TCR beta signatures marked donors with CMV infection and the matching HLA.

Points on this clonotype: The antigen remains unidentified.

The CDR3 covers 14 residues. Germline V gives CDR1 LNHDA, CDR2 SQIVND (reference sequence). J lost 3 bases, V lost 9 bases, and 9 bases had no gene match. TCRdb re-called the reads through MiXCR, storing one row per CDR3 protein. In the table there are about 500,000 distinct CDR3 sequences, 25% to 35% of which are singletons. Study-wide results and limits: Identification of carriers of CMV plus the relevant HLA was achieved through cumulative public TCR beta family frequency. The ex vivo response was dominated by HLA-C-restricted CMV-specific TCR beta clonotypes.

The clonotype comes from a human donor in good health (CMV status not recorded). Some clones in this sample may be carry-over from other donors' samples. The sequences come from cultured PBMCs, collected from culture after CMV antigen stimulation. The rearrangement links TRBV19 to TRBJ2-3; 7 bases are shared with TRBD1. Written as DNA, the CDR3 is TGTGCCAGCACTACGGTACAGGGGACAGATACGCAGTATTTT. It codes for CASTTVQGTDTQYF.